This T cell receptor (beta chain) comes out of a study of T-cell memory formation after mild COVID-19. Study background: Each donor largely had its own TCR clusters. General study findings and limits: Later expanders leaned CD4+, whereas clones that contracted between day 15 and 85 were balanced CD4/CD8. Whether second-wave clones peaking at day 37 were SARS-CoV-2 specific went unconfirmed. Memory from before infection featured some responding clones, which suggests cross-reactive memory joined.

Comments on this clonotype: Its antigen is not known.

In TCRdb, the 5' RACE reads were re-called with MiXCR into one record per CDR3 protein. Among about 250,000 distinct CDR3 sequences listed, 15% were seen once. This sequence originates from an adult woman who had mild COVID-19 (a few samples of this study predate the infection). Cell type and time point are not known. Sequencing was carried out using PBMCs or a T cell subset sorted from them (not recorded which).

CDR3 residues: CASREGGTSGLGESYF. CDR3 nucleotide sequence: TGTGCCAGCCGCGAGGGAGGGACTAGCGGGCTCGGGGAGTCGTACTTC. The chain employs TRBV2 and TRBJ2-7; 12 bases are shared with TRBD2. This CDR3 spans 16 amino acids. The germline V gene has CDR1 SNHLY and CDR2 FYNNEI. The ends lost 8 bases at V and 12 bases at J; junction bases unmatched: 20.